Below, 25 T cell receptor beta chains from the same sample are listed, as sequenced in a study of cytomegalovirus exposure and HLA in healthy donors. The PCR ran on 60 Vbeta and 13 Jbeta primers. TCRdb's copy holds only in-frame clones and misses some; the assay was immunoSEQ multiplex PCR. Altogether about 180,000 clones are present, roughly 82% being singletons, with the ten largest covering less than 0.65%. Material: PBMCs. The receptor set was obtained from a woman between 50 and 59 years old in good health and CMV-seronegative.

This clone turned up a few times. The chain has TRBV5-4 and TRBJ2-1; 12 bases match TRBD2. The ends lost 3 bases at V and 8 bases at J; junction bases unmatched: 6. This CDR3 comprises 15 residues. The germline gives CDR1 SGHNT, CDR2 YYREEE (reference sequence). The CDR3 loop is CASSSPTSGGDEQFF. The DNA of the CDR3 is TGTGCCAGCAGCTCTCCGACTAGCGGGGGCGATGAGCAGTTCTTC.

The J gene is TRBJ2-5, the V gene TRBV27, with 13 bases fitting TRBD2. The CDR3 extends over 15 amino acids. V trimming: 6 bases; J trimming: 2 bases; junction bases outside the gene matches: 3. Germline CDR1 and CDR2: MNHEY and SMNVEV (reference sequence). CDR3 loop: CASSRLAGGQETQYF. CDR3 nucleotide sequence: TGTGCCAGCAGCAGACTAGCGGGAGGTCAAGAGACCCAGTACTTC.

The chain combines TRBV27 with TRBJ1-5; 9 positions agree with TRBD1. CDR1 MNHEY and CDR2 SMNVEV come from the germline V gene (reference sequence). The CDR3 contains 17 residues. Germline trimming cut 1 base from V and 6 bases from J; bases unmatched to any gene: 10. CDR3 sequence (DNA): TGTGCCAGCAGTTTATACCGGGACAGGGAGGATAGTCAGCCCCAGCATTTT. Translated, it gives CASSLYRDREDSQPQHF.

J is TRBJ2-5 and V is TRBV4-2, with 9 bases identical to TRBD2. The germline V gene encodes CDR1 LGHNA and CDR2 YNFKEQ. V lost 4 bases to trimming and J lost 4 bases; unmatched junction nucleotides: 10. The CDR3 runs to 16 residues. CDR3 residues: CASSPSAGGVGETQYF. As DNA, the CDR3 is TGTGCCAGCAGCCCCTCTGCGGGAGGGGTAGGAGAGACCCAGTACTTC.

V usage is TRBV5-4 and J usage is TRBJ1-2, with D tentatively TRBD1 (6 bases). From germline, CDR1 is SGHNT and CDR2 YYREEE (reference sequence). V was clipped by 5 bases and J by 7 bases, with 15 bases between them. CDR3 length: 13 amino acids. The CDR3 loop is CASSTTGNSGYTF. CDR3 bases: TGTGCCAGCAGTACTACAGGGAATTCTGGCTACACCTTC.

The chain recombines TRBV5-4 with TRBJ2-5, with 12 bases matching TRBD2. Germline V gene data show CDR1 as SGHNT and CDR2 as YYREEE (reference sequence). With 5 bases clipped from V and 7 bases from J, the junction kept 6 bases outside the gene matches. This CDR3 spans 14 amino acids. CDR3 coding DNA: TGTGCCAGCAGGTCATCGACTAGCGGGGGGACCCAGTACTTC. It translates to CASRSSTSGGTQYF.

This clone came up once. Written as DNA, the CDR3 is TGTGCCAGCGTCCCGTCGGACAGGGGGTATGGCTACACCTTC. Protein: CASVPSDRGYGYTF. The rearrangement joins TRBV7-2 to TRBJ1-2; 10 bases line up with TRBD1. CDR3 length equals 14 residues. V shed 8 bases, J shed 5 bases, and the junction held 8 bases outside the gene matches. The germline V gene encodes CDR1 SGHTA and CDR2 FQGNSA.

This chain links TRBV7-3 with TRBJ2-2, with D possibly being TRBD1 (6 bases). Germline CDR1 is SGHTA and CDR2 is FQGTGA. There are 16 residues in the CDR3. With 0 bases removed from V and 0 bases from J, the gap between germline ends came to 8 bases. The CDR3 loop reads CASSLTGGSNTGELFF. For the CDR3, the DNA is TGTGCCAGCAGCTTAACAGGGGGTTCGAACACCGGGGAGCTGTTTTTT. Drawing the rest from reference TRBV7-3 and TRBJ2-2, the complete variable domain is GAGVSQTPSNKVTEKGKYVELRCDPISGHTALYWYRQSLGQGPEFLIYFQGTGAADDSGLPNDRFFAVRPEGSVSTLKIQRTERGDSAVYLCASSLTGGSNTGELFFGEGSRLTVL.

The chain uses TRBV28 and TRBJ1-3; D is unresolved. Germline V gene sequence: CDR1 MDHEN, CDR2 SYDVKM. The V end was cut by 5 bases, the J end by 2 bases, with 4 bases between. The CDR3 sequence is 12 residues long. The chain's CDR3 is CASSSPGNTIYF. CDR3 coding DNA: TGTGCCAGCAGTAGCCCTGGAAACACCATATATTTT.

This chain links TRBV9 with TRBJ2-7; D is unclear. This CDR3 comprises 13 residues. Trimming cost V 0 bases and J 6 bases, with 10 bases left between them. Germline CDR1 SGDLS, CDR2 YYNGEE. The CDR3 reads CASSVDAKSEQYF. The CDR3 nucleotides are TGTGCCAGCAGCGTAGATGCGAAAAGCGAGCAGTACTTC.

In regard to this clone: A junction end diverges from the germline sequence, so it may reflect a read error. The gene calls are TRBV2 and TRBJ2-7, with 7 bases lining up with TRBD2. Germline assignment: CDR1 SNHLY and CDR2 FYNNEI. The CDR3 is 12 amino acids. CDR3 amino acids: CASSEGGTGRPF. Here the CDR3 DNA reads TGTGCCAGCAGTGAGGGGGGAACCGGGAGGCCCTTC.

The chain carries TRBV10-3 and TRBJ1-3; no firm D call. V dropped 4 bases and J dropped 0 bases, with 7 bases sitting between them. Germline V gene sequence: CDR1 ENHRY, CDR2 SYGVKD. The CDR3 is 14 residues long. The CDR3 spells CAISGGSSGNTIYF. The CDR3 DNA reads as TGTGCCATCAGTGGCGGCTCCTCTGGAAACACCATATATTTT.

This chain connects TRBV2 to TRBJ2-2; 8 bases line up with TRBD2. With 2 bases clipped from V and 6 bases from J, the junction kept 5 bases outside the gene matches. The CDR3 is 15 residues long. CDR1 is SNHLY and CDR2 is FYNNEI in the germline V gene. The CDR3 bases are TGTGCCAGCAGTGAAAAAGCGGGGGATCCCGGGGAGCTGTTTTTT. Translated: CASSEKAGDPGELFF.

The V gene is TRBV28, the J gene TRBJ2-6; 8 bases fit TRBD1. Trimming removed 4 bases from V and 0 bases from J; junction bases left unmatched: 5. The CDR3 is 17 residues long. The germline gives CDR1 MDHEN, CDR2 SYDVKM. CDR3 sequence reads: CASSSSTGGSGANVLTF. CDR3 nucleotide sequence: TGTGCCAGCAGTTCCTCCACAGGGGGCTCTGGGGCCAACGTCCTGACTTTC. Full variable domain (outside the CDR3, taken from reference TRBV28 and TRBJ2-6): DVKVTQSSRYLVKRTGEKVFLECVQDMDHENMFWYRQDPGLGLRLIYFSYDVKMKEKGDIPEGYSVSREKKERFSLILESASTNQTSMYLCASSSSTGGSGANVLTFGAGSRLTVL.

The chain couples TRBV28 to TRBJ1-2, with a tentative D call TRBD1 (5 bases). CDR1 and CDR2 (germline): MDHEN, SYDVKM. There are 12 residues in the CDR3. V was trimmed by 10 bases and J by 6 bases, leaving 15 bases between them. The CDR3 reads CAIMGEGHGYTF. CDR3 bases: TGTGCCATCATGGGGGAGGGGCATGGCTACACCTTC.

The CDR3 sequence is CATRFGAGANVLTF. CDR3 coding DNA: TGTGCCACCAGATTCGGGGCTGGGGCCAACGTCCTGACTTTC. This rearrangement joins TRBV15 to TRBJ2-6, with a weak D call TRBD2 (5 bases). The CDR3 has 14 amino acids. CDR1 and CDR2 from the germline V gene are LNHNV and YYDKDF (reference sequence). V lost 6 bases to trimming and J lost 2 bases, with 8 bases between them.

This sequence joins TRBV5-1 and TRBJ1-1; D may be TRBD1 (5 bases). This CDR3 region has 15 residues. The germline V gene encodes CDR1 SGHRS and CDR2 YFSETQ. V dropped 1 base and J dropped 4 bases, with 14 bases sitting between them. The CDR3: CASSLNSGKGTEAFF. The DNA of the CDR3 is TGCGCCAGCAGCTTGAACTCAGGGAAGGGCACTGAAGCTTTCTTT.

The V gene is TRBV18, the J gene TRBJ1-2; 9 nucleotides match TRBD1. Per germline, CDR1 KGHSH and CDR2 LQKENI. V trimming: 8 bases; J trimming: 4 bases; junction bases outside the gene matches: 11. This CDR3 has 15 amino acids. The CDR3 here is CASRLTGGPPYGYTF. In nucleotides, the CDR3 is TGTGCCAGCCGACTTACAGGGGGCCCGCCCTATGGCTACACCTTC.

The chain links TRBV27 to TRBJ2-7; the match to TRBD1 covers 7 bases. CDR1 is MNHEY and CDR2 is SMNVEV in the germline V gene (reference sequence). The CDR3 totals 13 residues. V shed 5 bases, J shed 2 bases, and the junction held 3 bases outside the gene matches. The CDR3 sequence is CASSEGAPYEQYF. Written as DNA, the CDR3 is TGTGCCAGCAGTGAGGGGGCGCCCTACGAGCAGTACTTC.

The genes are TRBV13 and TRBJ2-7; 7 bases line up with TRBD2. The CDR3 runs 14 residues. The germline V gene has CDR1 PRHDT and CDR2 FYEKMQ (reference sequence). The ends lost 5 bases at V and 7 bases at J; junction bases unmatched: 11. CDR3 DNA: TGTGCCAGCAGCCTCCGGGGCGGGAGCGCAGAGCAGTACTTC. Protein product: CASSLRGGSAEQYF.

This clone was observed a single time. CDR3 in DNA: TGTGCCAGCAGTTTAATTCCAGGGACAGGGTCCTACGAGCAGTACTTC. Its translation is CASSLIPGTGSYEQYF. The chain uses TRBV28 and TRBJ2-7; TRBD1 aligns across 9 bases. CDR3 length: 16 amino acids. Germline values: CDR1 MDHEN, CDR2 SYDVKM. The V segment lost 2 bases and the J segment 1 base; nucleotides outside the gene matches: 6.

The rearrangement uses TRBV6-6 and TRBJ1-2; D may be TRBD1 (5 bases). The CDR3 loop spans 14 amino acids. Trimming removed 2 bases at V and 3 bases at J, with 10 bases between. Germline CDR1 MNHNY, CDR2 SVGAGI (reference sequence). The CDR3 DNA is TGTGCCAGCAGTTACGCAGGGAGGGACTATGGCTACACCTTC. Its translation is CASSYAGRDYGYTF.

This rearrangement joins TRBV29-1 to TRBJ2-7; D gene uncertain. The CDR3 is 12 amino acids. V lost 5 bases to trimming and J lost 5 bases, with 13 bases between them. The germline V gene has CDR1 SQVTM and CDR2 ANQGSEA. The CDR3 is CSVSPSPHEQYF. CDR3 DNA sequence: TGCAGCGTTTCCCCCAGTCCCCACGAGCAGTACTTC.

The chain combines TRBV2 with TRBJ2-1, with TRBD1 identical over 8 bases. This CDR3 has 14 residues. J gave up 5 bases and V 6 bases, and 6 bases lay outside the gene matches. Germline CDR1 and CDR2: SNHLY and FYNNEI. CDR3 residues: CASRAGTGDNEQFF. The CDR3 DNA reads TGTGCCAGCAGAGCCGGGACAGGAGACAATGAGCAGTTCTTC.

The chain is built from TRBV7-9 and TRBJ1-1, with D unclear. Germline V gene sequence: CDR1 SEHNR, CDR2 FQNEAQ (reference sequence). The V end was cut by 2 bases, the J end by 0 bases, with 7 bases between. The CDR3 has 14 amino acids. The CDR3 nucleotides are TGTGCCAGCAGCTTACACAGCATGAACACTGAAGCTTTCTTT. Residues: CASSLHSMNTEAFF.